Following are 4 T cell receptor beta chains from one sample sequenced in a study of T cells in localized non-small cell lung cancer. Measured with immunoSEQ multiplex PCR; TCRdb has only the in-frame clones, and not every one. This table holds 10,000 to 15,000 clones, 70% to 90% found once. Material: peripheral blood, obtained before any cancer treatment. The receptors originated from a male donor aged 60 or over with stage III lung adenocarcinoma.

The chain is built from TRBV2 and TRBJ2-1; 8 bases map to TRBD1. The CDR3 spans 13 residues. Trimming cost V 6 bases and J 10 bases; bases outside gene matches: 8. CDR1 and CDR2 (germline): SNHLY, FYNNEI. The CDR3, as DNA: TGTGCCAGCAGGGCATCACAGGGGGGCGAGCAGTTCTTC. Translated: CASRASQGGEQFF.

J is TRBJ1-4 and V is TRBV30; D call uncertain. V gave up 4 bases and J gave up 4 bases, with 13 bases separating them. The CDR3 runs to 14 residues. Germline values: CDR1 GTSNPN, CDR2 SVGIG (reference sequence). The CDR3: CAWTRGNFNEKLFF. The CDR3 bases are TGTGCCTGGACGCGGGGAAACTTTAATGAAAAACTGTTTTTT.

The chain combines TRBV12-5 with TRBJ1-6; TRBD1 is a possible D gene (6 bases). Germline CDR1 is LGHNT and CDR2 is FRNRAP. V was shortened by 6 bases and J by 7 bases, with 7 bases between the two germline ends. This CDR3 contains 12 residues. The CDR3 DNA reads as TGTGCTAGTGGAACAGGGAATTCACCCCTCCACTTT. The encoded protein is CASGTGNSPLHF.

The rearrangement joins TRBV7-8 to TRBJ2-1, with 9 bases aligning to TRBD2. Per the germline V gene, CDR1 is SGHVS and CDR2 is FQNEAQ. CDR3 length: 18 residues. V lost 1 base to trimming and J lost 5 bases; unmatched junction nucleotides: 12. CDR3 region: CASSLVGALAGADNEQFF. The CDR3 region has the DNA TGTGCCAGCAGCTTAGTGGGCGCCTTAGCGGGAGCTGACAATGAGCAGTTCTTC.